This T cell receptor beta chain stems from a study of cytomegalovirus exposure and HLA in healthy donors listed by TCRdb under 2017. In terms of the full investigation: According to an earlier analysis of a few hundred of the donors, some 180 million T cells yielded some 110 million unique TCR beta sequences and approximately 280 Gb of sequence data. An early release covering about 600 HLA-typed donors comprised about 320 gigabases of sequencing data and approximately 85 million unique TCR sequences. Among the roughly 400 genotyped donors, around 79% belonged to the genetic ancestry cluster associated with self-reported Caucasian donors. The study aimed to test whether signatures of past pathogen exposure could be identified by cataloging public T cell receptors. Using immunosequencing, the study profiled T cell repertoires from roughly 650 subjects and related those repertoires to cytomegalovirus serostatus. Along with the 666-subject first cohort, a separate validation cohort of over a hundred different subjects was used. High-throughput TCR immunosequencing, statistical association of individual TCRs with disease status, and machine learning were combined to predict cytomegalovirus infection status. In a later analysis, previously published TCR beta repertoires from 500 to 750 donors were re-analyzed and high-resolution HLA genotyping was added so that TCR occurrence patterns could be studied. Rather than using new phenotypic data, the later analysis identified candidate immune exposures from TCR beta sequences and from how often those sequences occurred across donors. In an earlier analysis of 587 of the donors, high-throughput TCR beta sequencing was used to judge whether each TCR beta V gene segment behaved as functional or pseudogenic. Donor age, sex, ethnicity and CMV serostatus were collected together with the repertoire data. A later genetic analysis took genome-wide SNP genotypes for about 55% of the 666 donors and used that subset as a discovery cohort. Every discovery cohort repertoire had been produced on one sequencing platform. Class I and class II HLA loci were covered by the typing at four-digit resolution. The number of donors typed differed by locus, with about 620-630 for A, B, C, DRB1 and DQB1, 522 for DQA1, under 610 for DPA1, and approximately 470 for DPB1. A handful of DR-DQ haplotypes were handled as single units for association and clustering because linkage in the cohort was strong. Across around 400 genotyped donors of the cohort, an average of approximately 220,000 unique TCR beta nucleotide sequences per donor were sequenced, and roughly 18% of those sequences were non-productive.

The library was made by the immunoSEQ multiplex PCR assay. A mixture of 60 forward primers for TCR Vbeta segments and 13 reverse primers for TCR Jbeta segments was used in the multiplex PCR. The CDR3 region of rearranged TCR beta genes was amplified from genomic DNA by a multiplex PCR assay. The amplified TCR beta libraries were sequenced on the Illumina HiSeq System as 87-base-pair reads. In the source study's methods: A later analysis counted 65 million to 90 million unique TCR beta chains across the 500 to 850 repertoires, and 9 million to 14 million of these chains were shared by at least two donors. Raw reads were error-corrected and collapsed into unique sequences with a nearest-neighbor algorithm that merged closely related sequences to remove PCR and sequencing errors. To assign V, D and J gene segments, CDR3 sequences were aligned to IMGT reference sequences. For a sequence to be retained, at least a six-nucleotide match to both a V gene segment and a J gene segment was required. A rearrangement counted as productive if the CDR3 had no stop codons and remained in frame with V and J, and every other rearrangement counted as non-productive. Following IMGT convention, CDR3 was defined as the stretch from the second conserved V-encoded cysteine to the conserved J-encoded phenylalanine. In an earlier analysis of approximately 500 of the donors, sequences lacking an unambiguous match to a single V gene segment were excluded. An earlier analysis of fewer than 750 of the donors called V segments functional above 56.7% productive rearrangements and segregating when the between-donor standard deviation exceeded 5%. A statistical classification framework was developed to diagnose cytomegalovirus status using the catalog of TCR beta chain sequences. In a later analysis, TCR nucleotide sequences were compared against IMGT/GENE-DB human TR gene sequences so that V and J genes could be assigned. In a later analysis, CDR3 sequences and most-parsimonious VDJ recombination scenarios were assigned using the TCRdist pipeline. A later analysis defined each TCR beta chain by its CDR3 amino acid sequence plus V-gene family, and excluded reads lacking a unique V-gene family. As a way to deal with suspected cross-contamination and a sequencing artifact, a later analysis dropped hundreds of nucleotide sequences that were highly shared and had low generation probability. For each public chain, a later analysis derived a clonal expansion index from normalized ranks of inferred template counts within each repertoire. In a later analysis, generation probabilities were computed with a VDJ recombination model fitted to out-of-frame rearrangements, and the resulting probabilities were checked against IGoR. Hypergeometric tests were used in a later analysis to score TCR-TCR, TCR-HLA and TCR-CMV co-occurrence, with a repertoire-size bias correction applied to the TCR pairs. In a later analysis, false discovery rates were estimated by permuting HLA or CMV assignments 20 times. In a later analysis, co-occurring TCRs were grouped using DBSCAN, with TCRdist sequence similarity added in when clustering inside HLA-allele-positive subsets. Repertoires with fewer than 30,000 or more than 120,000 public chains, plus five repertoires with anomalous nucleotide sharing, were excluded from co-occurrence clustering. TCRdb's version of the immuneACCESS table is confined to in-frame rearrangements and falls short of the full clone set. An unresolved V gene accounts for under half of the shortfall where checked; the remainder is of unknown origin. The V and J calls and clone size come from that table; D and trimming were worked out from the DNA. Counted in this sample were roughly 170,000 clones; approximately 80% of them appeared once. Of the sample, about 4.3% falls within the top ten clones.

Regarding this clone: There is no known antigen for this receptor. The input lacks base qualities; no much larger clone sits a single base away.

The paper's findings and limits, for the study overall: A few of the identified cytomegalovirus-associated TCR beta chains were confirmed in vitro to be specific for cytomegalovirus antigens. A further reported finding was that TCR beta sequences accurately predicted the HLA-A and HLA-B alleles for most subjects in the first cohort. In a later analysis, most CMV-associated TCR beta chains were found to appear HLA-restricted, with HLA associations seemingly driven largely by CMV exposure. The study gave a list of some 150 TCR beta chains associated with cytomegalovirus. The authors suggested that the approach could potentially be extended to other disease states and immunological phenotypes. Broadly in line with IMGT annotations, most TCR beta V segments showed up in productive rearrangements about 87% or about 30% of the time in an earlier analysis of some 590 of the donors. In a later analysis, some 18,000 TCR beta sequences were associated with specific HLA alleles at a false discovery rate of 0.05. According to a later genetic analysis, donors in an Asian-associated ancestry cluster had fewer N-insertions in productive TCRs than the roughly 660-donor mean. Because some donors lacked HLA typing at each locus, the association tests relied only on the typed subset. Most TCR sequences were observed very rarely across donors, whereas some public TCRs were present in many individuals. Strong co-occurrence of HLA alleles, especially DR and DQ, made assigning TCR associations to individual alleles difficult. Some IMGT-functional V segments, including TRBV6-2 and TRBV6-3, could not be distinguished by the 87-base-pair reads and were therefore excluded. A later analysis reported that several top co-occurrence clusters appeared linked to parvovirus B19, influenza, CMV and Epstein-Barr virus. Presence/absence analyses assumed roughly uniform sequencing depth across donors, an assumption that may not hold. A group of highly shared sequence variants was considered likely to be a technical artifact of the sequencing pipeline. The earlier analysis of 587 of the donors excluded 15 to 20 rarely observed V segments, including chromosome 9 orphons, because counts were too low. In a later genetic analysis, a missense DCLRE1C variant was associated with V-gene and J-gene trimming of TCR beta chains, and the association was replicated in an independent cohort. A later analysis found that HLA-associated TCR beta chains were more clonally expanded and had lower generation probabilities than equally common non-associated chains. Cytomegalovirus status was reported to be diagnosed by the classifier with high specificity and sensitivity in both the original and validation cohorts. Linkage disequilibrium might explain the correlated functional status among segregating V segments, but an unknown experimental factor could not be excluded. This cohort had only TCR beta chains sequenced, and the lack of alpha or paired-chain data limited which features could be detected. For the cohort, immune exposure information was limited to CMV serostatus. In a later analysis, the rate of TCR association differed among HLA loci, with DRB1 alleles having the most associated TCRs and HLA-C alleles having the fewest.

Trimming takes 2 bases from V and 4 bases from J, and the germline ends sit 8 bases apart. CDR1 and CDR2, looked up from the germline V gene, are KGHSH and LQKENI. Reading from cysteine to phenylalanine, the CDR3 counts 13 amino acids. The only DNA kept is the CDR3, 39 bases in frame from the first base. The cohort consisted of 600 to 700 healthy bone marrow donors. At the time of sampling, every cohort member was nominally healthy, though immune exposures that went unrecorded were likely present. The donor was CMV seropositive and was included in the group of 300 or so seropositive cohort members. Every donor gave a peripheral blood sample, and the peripheral blood mononuclear cells from that sample were used for TCR beta sequencing. Genomic DNA extraction from the blood cell samples was performed with the Qiagen DNeasy Blood Extraction Kit.

Input material: PBMCs. Recombination connected TRBV18 to TRBJ1-2; no D gene is confidently identified. This TCR derives from a woman in her fifties or sixties in good health and CMV-seropositive. The CDR3 has the sequence CASSPATSYGYTF. The nucleotide sequence reads as follows: TGTGCCAGCTCACCAGCCACTTCCTATGGCTACACCTTC. The entire variable domain, with the stretches around the CDR3 drawn from the reference TRBV18 and TRBJ1-2 proteins, is NAGVMQNPRHLVRRRGQEARLRCSPMKGHSHVYWYRQLPEEGLKFMVYLQKENIIDESGMPKERFSAEFPKEGPSILRIQQVVRGDSAAYFCASSPATSYGYTFGSGTRLTVV.